This T cell receptor beta chain was found in a study of CD8 T cells in ankylosing spondylitis. Whole-study findings and limits: A TCR beta motif made of fewer than 10 highly homologous variants seemed typical of ankylosing spondylitis blood.

In this sample, this clonotype turned up a few times. The antigen is undetermined. Each CDR3 protein is one row after TCRdb ran MiXCR on the 5' RACE reads. The table lists about 840,000 distinct CDR3 sequences, approximately 12% of them singletons, with 0.51% in the top ten. The CDR3 extends over 13 amino acids. In germline, CDR1 is ENHRY, CDR2 SYGVKD. The V end lost 6 bases, the J end lost 2 bases, and 10 bases lay between the germline ends. The source of this sequence is a male donor with ankylosing spondylitis. The rearrangement uses TRBV10-3 and TRBJ2-5; D perhaps matches TRBD1 (6 bases). Sequencing was performed on blood, either unsorted or a sorted T cell fraction (not recorded which). CDR3 protein: CAIRDQGQETQYF. CDR3 sequence (DNA): TGTGCCATCAGGGACCAGGGGCAAGAGACCCAGTACTTC.